Following are 32 T cell receptor beta chains from one sample sequenced in a study of CD8+ T cells in alopecia areata. As the sequencing template, cDNA was produced by extracting RNA and reverse transcribing it. Clones were sequenced by immunoSEQ multiplex PCR, and TCRdb holds only the in-frame ones, with some missing. This sample has about 200,000 clones, with approximately 60% found just once. Material: CD8+ T cells sorted from blood. The receptors here all came from a human donor in good health.

J is TRBJ1-2 and V is TRBV7-2; D might be TRBD1 (5 bases). The CDR3 is made up of 14 amino acids. The V end was cut by 1 base, the J end by 4 bases, with 10 bases between. Germline lookup yields CDR1 SGHTA and CDR2 FQGNSA. The CDR3, as DNA: TGTGCCAGCAGCTTAGATCGGGGGGGCTATGGCTACACCTTC. Translation: CASSLDRGGYGYTF. The full variable domain, rest sourced from reference TRBV7-2 and TRBJ1-2, is GAGVSQSPSNKVTEKGKDVELRCDPISGHTALYWYRQSLGQGLEFLIYFQGNSAPDKSGLPSDRFSAERTGGSVSTLTIQRTQQEDSAVYLCASSLDRGGYGYTFGSGTRLTVV.

This clone showed up just a few times. The chain links TRBV7-3 to TRBJ2-3; D is perhaps TRBD1 or TRBD2 (6 bases each). The CDR3 is made up of 14 amino acids. V dropped 0 bases and J dropped 6 bases, with 10 bases sitting between them. Germline V lookup: CDR1 SGHTA, CDR2 FQGTGA. The CDR3 sequence is CASSLTGGQDTQYF. CDR3 DNA sequence: TGTGCCAGCAGCTTAACAGGGGGGCAGGATACGCAGTATTTT.

The gene calls are TRBV27 and TRBJ1-5, with D tentatively TRBD1 (5 bases). The CDR3 is made up of 17 amino acids. The germline V gene has CDR1 MNHEY and CDR2 SMNVEV (reference sequence). V gave up 4 bases and J gave up 2 bases, with 18 bases separating them. The CDR3 sequence is CASSSDPRVTGNQPQHF. CDR3 in DNA: TGTGCCAGCAGTTCTGACCCCAGGGTGACTGGCAATCAGCCCCAGCATTTT.

This clone was detected only a few times. J is TRBJ1-1 and V is TRBV19; D is undetermined. V lost 6 bases and J lost 0, with 11 bases in between. Looked up from germline, CDR1 is LNHDA and CDR2 is SQIVND (reference sequence). The CDR3 extends over 14 amino acids. The CDR3 region has the DNA TGTGCCAGTAGCGTTTTGGGTTTGAACACTGAAGCTTTCTTT. Translation gives CASSVLGLNTEAFF.

The genes are TRBV5-1 and TRBJ1-1; D might be TRBD1 (6 bases). Per germline, CDR1 SGHRS and CDR2 YFSETQ. Trimming pared 0 bases from V and 4 bases from J, leaving 10 bases between. The CDR3 is made up of 14 amino acids. This chain's CDR3 is CASSLEGEVTEAFF. CDR3 nucleotides: TGCGCCAGCAGCTTGGAGGGGGAAGTCACTGAAGCTTTCTTT. Full variable domain (rest looked up from reference TRBV5-1 and TRBJ1-1): KAGVTQTPRYLIKTRGQQVTLSCSPISGHRSVSWYQQTPGQGLQFLFEYFSETQRNKGNFPGRFSGRQFSNSRSEMNVSTLELGDSALYLCASSLEGEVTEAFFGQGTRLTVV.

In this sample, this clone turned up once. The chain carries TRBV2 and TRBJ1-2, with 9 bases that match TRBD1. The CDR3 is 13 amino acids. From germline, CDR1 is SNHLY and CDR2 FYNNEI. Trimming took 9 bases from V and 8 from J; bases not matched to a gene: 10. The CDR3 bases are TGTGCCAGGAGCCCCGGGACAGGGTTAGGCTACACCTTC. The encoded protein is CARSPGTGLGYTF.

Comment on this clone: The sample holds other DNA sequences that translate to the same CDR3. V is TRBV9 and J is TRBJ2-7; possibly TRBD2 for D (6 bases). The CDR3 has 12 residues. Trimming removed 5 bases from V and 4 bases from J, with 10 bases in between. Germline CDR1 SGDLS, CDR2 YYNGEE. The CDR3 is CASSAGGYEQYF. The CDR3 nucleotides read TGTGCCAGCAGTGCCGGGGGATACGAGCAGTACTTC.

V is TRBV27 and J is TRBJ2-7; 8 positions agree with TRBD1. CDR3 length: 15 residues. J lost 2 bases, V lost 3 bases, and 6 bases had no gene match. CDR1 and CDR2 (germline): MNHEY, SMNVEV (reference sequence). This CDR3 reads CASSLNRGMPYEQYF. The CDR3 nucleotides read TGTGCCAGCAGTTTGAACAGGGGGATGCCCTACGAGCAGTACTTC.

This chain uses TRBV7-9 with TRBJ2-5; 13 positions agree with TRBD2. The length of the CDR3 is 16 residues. Losses at the gene ends were 4 bases for V and 4 bases for J; bases not matched to a gene: 6. CDR1 and CDR2 (germline): SEHNR, FQNEAQ (reference sequence). DNA of the CDR3: TGTGCCAGCAGCTCGGGACTAGCGGGGATTGGAGAGACCCAGTACTTC. Protein product: CASSSGLAGIGETQYF.

In its sample, this clone was seen many times. This chain uses TRBV2 with TRBJ2-1; 8 bases are shared with TRBD2. The J segment lost 4 bases and the V segment lost 4 bases, leaving 6 bases of the junction unmatched. Germline lookup yields CDR1 SNHLY and CDR2 FYNNEI. The CDR3 has 15 amino acids. The CDR3 loop is CASSVDGGGYNEQFF. Written as DNA, the CDR3 is TGTGCCAGCAGTGTAGACGGGGGGGGATACAATGAGCAGTTCTTC.

In this sample, this clone turned up a few times. CDR3 nucleotides: TGCGCCAGCAGCCAAGATGGGACAGTCTATAATTCACCCCTCCACTTT. This gives the protein CASSQDGTVYNSPLHF. The chain combines TRBV4-1 with TRBJ1-6, with 7 bases that match TRBD1. With 0 bases clipped from V and 3 bases from J, the junction kept 2 bases outside the gene matches. The CDR3 extends over 16 amino acids. Germline assignment: CDR1 MGHRA and CDR2 YSYEKL.

This clone turned up a few times. J is TRBJ1-2 and V is TRBV19; TRBD1 agrees at 9 bases. Germline V gives CDR1 LNHDA, CDR2 SQIVND (reference sequence). This CDR3 has 12 amino acids. With 8 bases clipped from V and 6 bases from J, the junction kept 4 bases outside the gene matches. The CDR3, as DNA: TGTGCCAGTGACAGGGGGAGCAATGGCTACACCTTC. This sequence encodes CASDRGSNGYTF.

This clone has a handful of counts. V usage is TRBV5-4 and J usage is TRBJ2-3, with D maybe TRBD2 (5 bases). There are 13 residues in the CDR3. The germline gives CDR1 SGHNT, CDR2 YYREEE (reference sequence). Trimming shortened V by 0 bases and J by 4 bases, and 6 bases separated the two germline ends. The CDR3: CASSLAGADTQYF. The DNA for the CDR3 is TGTGCCAGCAGCTTGGCCGGGGCAGATACGCAGTATTTT.

V and J are TRBV6-6 and TRBJ1-5, with D perhaps TRBD1 (6 bases). The CDR3 has 15 amino acids. V lost 2 bases and J lost 0, with 8 bases in between. Germline lookup yields CDR1 MNHNY and CDR2 SVGAGI (reference sequence). The CDR3 region has the DNA TGTGCCAGCAGTTACCGACAGGATAGCAATCAGCCCCAGCATTTT. Translating it yields CASSYRQDSNQPQHF.

The chain links TRBV29-1 to TRBJ1-2, with a tentative D call TRBD1 (6 bases). This CDR3 contains 15 residues. The V gene lost 2 bases and the J gene lost 5 bases, with 18 bases spanning the gap. Germline V CDR1 and CDR2: SQVTM, ANQGSEA. CDR3 DNA: TGCAGCGTTGAATTAGGGCAGGGTAGGGGGTATGGCTACACCTTC. It yields the protein CSVELGQGRGYGYTF.

This chain joins TRBV30 and TRBJ1-1; D uncertain. Germline V lookup: CDR1 GTSNPN, CDR2 SVGIG (reference sequence). Trimming pared 3 bases from V and 0 bases from J, leaving 11 bases between. This CDR3 is 14 amino acids long. The CDR3 DNA is TGTGCCTGGAGCCTCGGGGTACTGAACACTGAAGCTTTCTTT. Protein sequence: CAWSLGVLNTEAFF. The full variable domain, completed using reference TRBV30 and TRBJ1-1, is SQTIHQWPATLVQPVGSPLSLECTVEGTSNPNLYWYRQAAGRGLQLLFYSVGIGQISSEVPQNLSASRPQDRQFILSSKKLLLSDSGFYLCAWSLGVLNTEAFFGQGTRLTVV.

The genes are TRBV20-1 and TRBJ1-2, with 9 bases fitting TRBD1. The CDR3 runs to 11 residues. Germline loops: CDR1 DFQATT, CDR2 SNEGSKA (reference sequence). The CDR3 coding sequence is TGCAGGGGGACAGGGACCTATGGCTACACCTTC. Its translation: CRGTGTYGYTF.

The chain uses TRBV29-1 and TRBJ2-2, with D hard to call. CDR3 length equals 14 residues. Germline CDR1 reads SQVTM; CDR2 reads ANQGSEA. Between the trimmed V and J ends, which lost 3 bases and 5 bases, there was a span of 13 bases. The CDR3 region is CSVEGLPGTGELFF. CDR3 nucleotides: TGCAGCGTTGAGGGCCTTCCCGGAACCGGGGAGCTGTTTTTT.

This clone was seen more than once but under ten times. The chain is built from TRBV5-1 and TRBJ2-7, with TRBD1 identical over 8 bases. The CDR3 is 13 residues long. V gave up 6 bases and J gave up 2 bases; unmatched junction bases: 4. Looked up from germline, CDR1 is SGHRS and CDR2 is YFSETQ. The CDR3 sequence: CASTGTGPYEQYF. Written as DNA, the CDR3 is TGCGCCAGCACAGGGACAGGCCCCTACGAGCAGTACTTC.

This clone occurred a few times. The chain recombines TRBV15 with TRBJ1-4; TRBD1 might be the D (5 bases). The germline gives CDR1 LNHNV, CDR2 YYDKDF (reference sequence). This CDR3 is 16 amino acids long. Trimming removed 0 bases from V and 7 bases from J, with 15 bases in between. The CDR3 DNA sequence: TGTGCCACCAGCAGAGATCAGCCGGGGCGCGGTGAAAAACTGTTTTTT. This gives the protein CATSRDQPGRGEKLFF.

The genes are TRBV4-1 and TRBJ2-5; 12 nucleotides align to TRBD2. CDR3 length: 16 amino acids. V shed 3 bases and J 5 bases; nucleotides not matched to a gene: 7. Germline CDR1 MGHRA, CDR2 YSYEKL. The chain's CDR3 is CASSQPLAGGRETQYF. The DNA of the CDR3 is TGCGCCAGCAGCCAGCCACTAGCGGGGGGTCGGGAGACCCAGTACTTC.

This clone was picked up one time. V gene TRBV5-4 combines with J gene TRBJ1-5; D unclear. Trimming pared 4 bases from V and 2 bases from J, leaving 16 bases between. CDR3 size: 16 residues. The germline CDR1 and CDR2 sequences are SGHNT and YYREEE (reference sequence). CDR3 in DNA: TGTGCCAGCAGCCCAGGACCACCAGGAGGCAATCAGCCCCAGCATTTT. Its translation is CASSPGPPGGNQPQHF.

There are a few counts of this clone. This rearrangement joins TRBV29-1 to TRBJ2-2; D unclear. V was cut by 7 bases and J by 4 bases, with 10 bases left in between. The CDR3 sequence is 12 residues long. Germline V gives CDR1 SQVTM, CDR2 ANQGSEA. In nucleotides, the CDR3 is TGCAGCGCCCCGGTTCCCACCGGGGAGCTGTTTTTT. This gives the protein CSAPVPTGELFF.

The chain links TRBV30 to TRBJ1-4; D may be TRBD1 (5 bases). V was shortened by 0 bases and J by 8 bases, with 10 bases between the two germline ends. CDR1 GTSNPN and CDR2 SVGIG come from the germline V gene (reference sequence). The CDR3 covers 13 residues. The CDR3 sequence is CAWSVQVGEKLFF. In DNA form, the CDR3 reads TGTGCCTGGAGTGTACAGGTGGGCGAAAAACTGTTTTTT. The complete variable domain, with remaining parts taken from reference TRBV30 and TRBJ1-4, reads SQTIHQWPATLVQPVGSPLSLECTVEGTSNPNLYWYRQAAGRGLQLLFYSVGIGQISSEVPQNLSASRPQDRQFILSSKKLLLSDSGFYLCAWSVQVGEKLFFGSGTQLSVL.

This clone was seen only a few times. In DNA, the CDR3 is TGCGCCAGCGAGGACCTCGGGGGCAATGAGCAGTTCTTC. Translating it yields CASEDLGGNEQFF. The gene calls are TRBV4-1 and TRBJ2-1; D may be TRBD2 (6 bases). The CDR3 extends over 13 amino acids. The ends were cut back, 8 bases at V and 6 bases at J, with 14 bases in the middle. CDR1 is MGHRA, CDR2 YSYEKL, per germline.

The rearrangement joins TRBV25-1 to TRBJ1-1; D is uncertain. The CDR3 has 13 amino acids. Trimming pared 2 bases from V and 5 bases from J, leaving 9 bases between. Germline V gives CDR1 MGHDK, CDR2 SYGVNS. The CDR3 nucleotides read TGTGCCAGCAGTGAAGGCAGGAGGACTGAAGCTTTCTTT. It is translated as CASSEGRRTEAFF.

This chain links TRBV9 with TRBJ1-2; 8 positions agree with TRBD1. The CDR3 consists of 15 residues. V was clipped by 4 bases and J by 4 bases; unmatched bases: 9. Germline V gene data show CDR1 as SGDLS and CDR2 as YYNGEE. This CDR3 is CASSSSQGAVYGYTF. CDR3 coding DNA: TGTGCCAGCAGCTCAAGCCAGGGGGCGGTCTATGGCTACACCTTC.

The rearrangement joins TRBV6-1 to TRBJ1-6; D ambiguous. The CDR3 has 12 amino acids. CDR1 and CDR2 (germline): MNHNS, SASEGT. V lost 3 bases to trimming and J lost 10 bases, with 7 bases between them. Written as DNA, the CDR3 is TGTGCCAGCAGTGAGGGAGGGTCACCCCTCCACTTT. It codes for CASSEGGSPLHF.

This clone has more than one count but fewer than ten. The chain couples TRBV5-4 to TRBJ1-5; D gene unclear. The V and J ends lost 4 bases and 10 bases respectively, with 6 bases between them. Germline assignment: CDR1 SGHNT and CDR2 YYREEE (reference sequence). The CDR3 is 10 residues long. Written as DNA, the CDR3 is TGTGCCAGCAGCCTCCTTCCCCAGCATTTT. Its translation is CASSLLPQHF.

This clone has just a few counts. This sequence joins TRBV11-2 and TRBJ2-7; 13 bases align to TRBD2. The ends lost 5 bases at V and 2 bases at J; junction bases unmatched: 6. The CDR3 extends over 16 amino acids. Germline loops: CDR1 SGHAT, CDR2 FQNNGV. CDR3 loop: CASSAGLAGVAYEQYF. CDR3 bases: TGTGCCAGCAGCGCCGGACTAGCGGGGGTCGCCTACGAGCAGTACTTC.

This clone was seen a single time. The chain is built from TRBV6-5 and TRBJ2-7; TRBD2 matches 9 bases. The length of the CDR3 is 13 residues. J was trimmed by 4 bases and V by 7 bases; bases with no gene match: 5. Germline V CDR1 and CDR2: MNHEY, SVGAGI. Here the CDR3 reads CASMGSGGYEQYF. The CDR3 DNA is TGTGCCAGCATGGGTAGCGGGGGTTACGAGCAGTACTTC.

V and J are TRBV29-1 and TRBJ2-2; D remains ambiguous. This CDR3 region has 13 residues. The germline gives CDR1 SQVTM, CDR2 ANQGSEA. The V and J ends lost 0 bases and 3 bases respectively, with 5 bases between them. CDR3 sequence (DNA): TGCAGCGTTGAAGAGTTCGACACCGGGGAGCTGTTTTTT. Protein product: CSVEEFDTGELFF.